This T cell receptor (beta chain) originates from a study of immune heterogeneity within non-small cell lung tumors. Study background: It was found that the tumors were 4 squamous cell carcinomas, around 11 non-squamous carcinomas and 1 not otherwise specified. Notes on the study in general: Tumor sites within a patient were found to share identical dominant CDR3 beta clonotypes, and site-unique high-frequency clones were also present.

The template for each sample was around 600 ng of genomic DNA, which had been extracted from bulk tumor tissue. Spaced far apart, several biopsies were taken from each primary tumor during surgery. Newly diagnosed with untreated non-small cell lung cancer, the patients underwent curative surgery. The V end lost 0 bases, the J end lost 9 bases, and 15 bases lay between the germline ends. The CDR3 has 15 residues. Germline-derived CDR1 and CDR2 are DFQATT and SNEGSKA (reference sequence). With 32 V and 13 J primers, multiplex PCR amplified the TCR beta CDR3. MiXCR, run by TCRdb on the multiplex PCR reads, gives a single entry per CDR3 protein. The data hold 4,700 or so distinct CDR3 sequences, with roughly 23% observed a single time. This clonotype is categorized as medium-sized. As yet, its antigen is unknown.

V is TRBV20-1 and J is TRBJ1-6, with a possible D match to TRBD1 (5 bases). The sequencing sample was made of lung tumor tissue. The TCR was taken from a man in his 60s with non-small cell lung cancer. CDR3 region: CSARDPGAIGSPLHF. CDR3 DNA sequence: TGCAGTGCTAGAGATCCCGGGGCCATAGGTTCACCCCTCCACTTT.